The clone carrying this T cell receptor (beta chain) was picked up a small number of times. Antigen: not known. With V trimmed by 5 bases and J by 4 bases, 7 bases remained unmatched. Germline lookup yields CDR1 SNHLY and CDR2 FYNNEI. The CDR3 runs 14 residues. 60 Vbeta and 13 Jbeta primers were used in PCR. Profiling relied on immunoSEQ multiplex PCR, and the TCRdb table lists in-frame clones only, not all of them. The sample lists roughly 95,000 clones, roughly 82% occurring once. The data originate from a study of cytomegalovirus exposure and HLA in healthy donors. Study-level points and caveats: With high specificity and sensitivity, the classifier reportedly diagnosed cytomegalovirus status. Earlier findings revealed that most TCR beta V segments proved productive either about 87% or about 30% of the time.

J is TRBJ1-2 and V is TRBV2, with TRBD1 matching over 7 bases. The sequenced material came from PBMCs. This receptor was identified in a man aged 30 to 39 in good health and CMV-seropositive. The CDR3 DNA reads as TGTGCCAGCAGTTACGACAGGGATTTCTATGGCTACACCTTC. Its translation: CASSYDRDFYGYTF.